The clone carrying this TCR beta chain was counted only a few times. The V and J ends lost 4 bases and 7 bases, in that order; junction bases with no gene match: 9. The CDR3 runs to 14 residues. Germline V gene lookup returns CDR1 MGHRA and CDR2 YSYEKL. This sample is drawn from a study of OX40 agonist ivuxolimab in advanced cancers. Clones were read by immunoSEQ multiplex PCR, and TCRdb kept only the in-frame ones, dropping some. The sample holds 77,000 or so clones, over 80% seen once. This sample comprised CD4+ or CD8+ T cells sorted from blood, obtained in a trial of the OX40 agonist ivuxolimab. This clonotype was sampled from an adult with an advanced solid tumor such as melanoma, head and neck, liver or kidney cancer. This chain uses TRBV4-1 with TRBJ1-1; 7 bases are a match to TRBD1. CDR3 coding DNA: TGCGCCAGCAGCCGATCTACAGGGGAGGATGAAGCTTTCTTT. Translation: CASSRSTGEDEAFF.